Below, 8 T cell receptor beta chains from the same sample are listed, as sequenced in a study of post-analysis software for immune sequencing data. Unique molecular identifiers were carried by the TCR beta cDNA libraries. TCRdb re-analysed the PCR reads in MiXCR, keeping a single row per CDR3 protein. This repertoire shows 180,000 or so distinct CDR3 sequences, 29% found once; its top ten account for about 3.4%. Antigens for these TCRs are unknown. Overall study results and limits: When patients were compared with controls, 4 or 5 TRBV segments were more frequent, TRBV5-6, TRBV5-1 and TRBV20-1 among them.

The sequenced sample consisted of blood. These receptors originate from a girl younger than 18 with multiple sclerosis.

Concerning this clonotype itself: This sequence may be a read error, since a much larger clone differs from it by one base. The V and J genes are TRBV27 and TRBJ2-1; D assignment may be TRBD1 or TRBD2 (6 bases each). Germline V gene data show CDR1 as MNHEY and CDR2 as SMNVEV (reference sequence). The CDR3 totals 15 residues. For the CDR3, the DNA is TGTACCACCCAGAGACTAGGGCAGGGGTACAATGAGCAGTTCTTC. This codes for CTTQRLGQGYNEQFF.

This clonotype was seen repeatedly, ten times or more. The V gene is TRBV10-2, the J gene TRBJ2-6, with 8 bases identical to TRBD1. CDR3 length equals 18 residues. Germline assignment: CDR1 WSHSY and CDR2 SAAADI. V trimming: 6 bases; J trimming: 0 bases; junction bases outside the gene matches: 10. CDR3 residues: CASRRQGQRLSGANVLTF. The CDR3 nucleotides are TGCGCCAGCAGAAGACAGGGGCAGCGGCTCTCTGGGGCCAACGTCCTGACTTTC.

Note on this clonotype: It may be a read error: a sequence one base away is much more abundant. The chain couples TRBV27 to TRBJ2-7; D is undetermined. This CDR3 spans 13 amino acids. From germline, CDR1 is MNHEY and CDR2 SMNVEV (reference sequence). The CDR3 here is CASSLGQFYGQYF. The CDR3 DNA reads TGTGCCAGCAGTTTAGGCCAGTTCTACGGGCAGTACTTC.

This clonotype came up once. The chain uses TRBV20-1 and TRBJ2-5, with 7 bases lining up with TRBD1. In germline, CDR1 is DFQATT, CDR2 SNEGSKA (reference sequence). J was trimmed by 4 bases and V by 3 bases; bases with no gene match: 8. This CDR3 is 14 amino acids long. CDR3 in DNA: TGCAGTGCTAGTCCGGGGACAGTAGGAGAGACCCAGTACTTC. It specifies CSASPGTVGETQYF.

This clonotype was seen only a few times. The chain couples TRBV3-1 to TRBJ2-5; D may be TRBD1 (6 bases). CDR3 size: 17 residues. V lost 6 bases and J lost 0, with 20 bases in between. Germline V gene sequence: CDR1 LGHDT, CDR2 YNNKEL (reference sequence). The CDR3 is CASRPTGTQTYQETQYF. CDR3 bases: TGTGCCAGCAGACCTACCGGGACACAAACCTACCAAGAGACCCAGTACTTC.

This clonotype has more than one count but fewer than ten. Here the CDR3 DNA reads TGTGCCAGCAGCTTAGAGGGGGATTCACCCCTCCACTTT. Protein sequence: CASSLEGDSPLHF. The genes are TRBV13 and TRBJ1-6; D may be TRBD1 (6 bases). The CDR3 runs 13 residues. The germline gives CDR1 PRHDT, CDR2 FYEKMQ (reference sequence). Trimming cost V 1 base and J 8 bases, with 6 bases left between them.

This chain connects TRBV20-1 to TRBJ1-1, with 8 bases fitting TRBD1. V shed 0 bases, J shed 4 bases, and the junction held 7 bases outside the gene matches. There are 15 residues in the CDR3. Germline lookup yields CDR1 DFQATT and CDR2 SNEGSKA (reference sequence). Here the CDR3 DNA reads TGCAGTGCTAGAGATCAGAGACAGGGGCTCACTGAAGCTTTCTTT. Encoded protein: CSARDQRQGLTEAFF.

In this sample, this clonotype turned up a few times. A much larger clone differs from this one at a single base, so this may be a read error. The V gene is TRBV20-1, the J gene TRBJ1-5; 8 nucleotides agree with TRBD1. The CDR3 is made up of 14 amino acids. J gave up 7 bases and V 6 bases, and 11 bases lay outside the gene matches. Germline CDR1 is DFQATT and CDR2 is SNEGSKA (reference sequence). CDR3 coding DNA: TGCAGTGCCTCGACGGGACAGGACGGACAGCCCCAGCATTTT. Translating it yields CSASTGQDGQPQHF.